One sample yielded the 9 T cell receptor beta chains listed below, sequenced in a study of cytomegalovirus exposure and HLA in healthy donors. This table comes from immunoSEQ multiplex PCR, and its TCRdb copy is limited to in-frame clones, with some not included. Here the sample spans hundreds of thousands of clones, over 80% being singletons. Material: PBMCs. These receptors were collected from a woman in her 30s in good health and CMV-seropositive.

This chain joins TRBV5-1 and TRBJ2-3; possible D gene TRBD1, 6 bases. The CDR3 contains 15 residues. Between the trimmed V and J ends, which lost 4 bases and 11 bases, there was a span of 23 bases. The germline V gene encodes CDR1 SGHRS and CDR2 YFSETQ. CDR3 in DNA: TGCGCCAGCAGCCTCGGGACACGGAGTTTTTACGGGCAGTATTTT. Translated: CASSLGTRSFYGQYF. The variable domain in full, completed from reference TRBV5-1 and TRBJ2-3, reads KAGVTQTPRYLIKTRGQQVTLSCSPISGHRSVSWYQQTPGQGLQFLFEYFSETQRNKGNFPGRFSGRQFSNSRSEMNVSTLELGDSALYLCASSLGTRSFYGQYFGPGTRLTVL.

This chain joins TRBV27 and TRBJ1-4, with D perhaps TRBD1 (6 bases). Germline V gene data show CDR1 as MNHEY and CDR2 as SMNVEV (reference sequence). This CDR3 region has 14 residues. V lost 7 bases to trimming and J lost 2 bases, with 11 bases between them. CDR3 amino acids: CASTTGQTNEKLFF. For the CDR3, the DNA is TGTGCCAGCACCACCGGACAGACTAATGAAAAACTGTTTTTT.

The chain employs TRBV14 and TRBJ2-7; tentative D call: TRBD1 (6 bases). Germline CDR1 SGHDN, CDR2 FVKESK. The CDR3 spans 13 residues. V shed 1 base and J shed 6 bases, with 10 bases lying between them. The CDR3 spells CASSQGRTAEQYF. DNA of the CDR3: TGTGCCAGCAGCCAAGGAAGGACAGCCGAGCAGTACTTC. Based on the CDR3 plus reference TRBV14 and TRBJ2-7, the full variable domain is EAGVTQFPSHSVIEKGQTVTLRCDPISGHDNLYWYRRVMGKEIKFLLHFVKESKQDESGMPNNRFLAERTGGTYSTLKVQPAELEDSGVYFCASSQGRTAEQYFGPGTRLTVT.

This sequence joins TRBV7-2 and TRBJ2-1; weak D call: TRBD1 (6 bases). Germline V gene lookup returns CDR1 SGHTA and CDR2 FQGNSA. V was trimmed by 5 bases and J by 3 bases, leaving 14 bases between them. CDR3 length equals 15 residues. CDR3 region: CASSVDRTYYNEQFF. CDR3 sequence (DNA): TGTGCCAGCAGCGTCGACAGGACCTACTACAATGAGCAGTTCTTC. The full variable domain, with the rest looked up from reference TRBV7-2 and TRBJ2-1, is GAGVSQSPSNKVTEKGKDVELRCDPISGHTALYWYRQSLGQGLEFLIYFQGNSAPDKSGLPSDRFSAERTGGSVSTLTIQRTQQEDSAVYLCASSVDRTYYNEQFFGPGTRLTVL.

The rearrangement joins TRBV2 to TRBJ2-6; tentative D call: TRBD2 (6 bases). The CDR3 is 16 residues long. V was clipped by 7 bases and J by 2 bases, with 15 bases between them. In germline, CDR1 is SNHLY, CDR2 FYNNEI. In DNA form, the CDR3 reads TGTGCCAGCACTCGGGGGAGCCCCCCTGGGGCCAACGTCCTGACTTTC. It translates to CASTRGSPPGANVLTF.

A few counts support this clone. V gene TRBV13 combines with J gene TRBJ2-2; D is uncertain. Trimming took 5 bases from V and 0 from J, leaving 13 bases between them. The CDR3 spans 16 residues. From germline, CDR1 is PRHDT and CDR2 FYEKMQ (reference sequence). CDR3: CASSDLGYSNTGELFF. Written as DNA, the CDR3 is TGTGCCAGCAGCGACCTAGGGTATTCGAACACCGGGGAGCTGTTTTTT.

The chain has TRBV25-1 and TRBJ2-1; D is unclear. Trimming removed 3 bases at V and 2 bases at J, with 8 bases between. The germline V gene encodes CDR1 MGHDK and CDR2 SYGVNS. The CDR3 is 14 amino acids. CDR3 DNA sequence: TGTGCCAGCAGTGACGTAGGAACCTACAATGAGCAGTTCTTC. The encoded protein is CASSDVGTYNEQFF.

This chain connects TRBV4-2 to TRBJ2-7; the D is unclear. The CDR3 has 15 amino acids. Germline lookup yields CDR1 LGHNA and CDR2 YNFKEQ. Trimming removed 1 base from V and 0 bases from J, with 10 bases in between. The CDR3 region is CASSQGIGSSYEQYF. CDR3 DNA sequence: TGTGCCAGCAGCCAAGGCATCGGAAGCTCCTACGAGCAGTACTTC.

The chain is built from TRBV19 and TRBJ1-3; D not certain. CDR1 and CDR2 (germline): LNHDA, SQIVND (reference sequence). Deletions cut 10 bases from V and 0 bases from J, with 16 bases between. CDR3 size: 15 residues. The CDR3 is CATISLTGSGNTIYF. CDR3 nucleotide sequence: TGTGCCACTATAAGTTTAACGGGCTCTGGAAACACCATATATTTT.